This T cell receptor (beta chain) was observed in a study of blood T cell repertoires in COVID-19. Study at large: Both acute and convalescent COVID-19 samples were obtained from the United States, Italy and Spain. Nucleic acid was either cDNA or gDNA, and it came from T cells, B-cell-depleted T cells, or PBMCs.

In the original analysis: Estimates of nucleated cell counts were drawn from the amplification of reference gene primers. TCRdb keeps only in-frame clones here, not all; method: immunoSEQ multiplex PCR. V and J calls and clone size come straight from that table; D and trimming were deduced from the DNA. The sample contains under 150,000 clones, 80% to 85% of which appear only once. This clone appeared once. V shed 0 bases and J shed 4 bases, with 8 bases lying between them. The germline gives CDR1 LGHNA, CDR2 YNFKEQ. The CDR3 runs 14 residues. V and J are TRBV4-2 and TRBJ2-3, with a tentative D call TRBD2 (5 bases). This clonotype originated in a woman aged 60 to 75 with acute or convalescent COVID-19. Sequenced input: peripheral blood. CDR3 protein: CASSQDRGSDTQYF. The CDR3 DNA reads as TGTGCCAGCAGCCAAGATCGGGGTTCAGATACGCAGTATTTT.